Sequencing of this T cell receptor beta chain was carried out in a study of blood T cell repertoires in COVID-19. Overall study: Samples came from the United States, Italy and Spain, spanning acute and convalescent COVID-19. T cells, B-cell-depleted T cells, or PBMCs provided the cDNA or gDNA that served as material.

The V gene lost 6 bases and the J gene lost 7 bases, with 18 bases spanning the gap. The CDR3 is made up of 15 amino acids. Germline V gene data show CDR1 as SNHLY and CDR2 as FYNNEI. Assay: immunoSEQ multiplex PCR; the TCRdb copy retains only in-frame clones and omits some. The sample consists of 300,000 or so clones, about nine tenths of them appearing once. The genes are TRBV2 and TRBJ1-4; D remains ambiguous. The origin of this receptor is a woman aged 40 to 50 with acute or convalescent COVID-19. Sequenced sample: peripheral blood. CDR3 DNA sequence: TGTGCCAGCAGCGGGAGCGTAGGTACACTTGAAAAACTGTTTTTT. Protein product: CASSGSVGTLEKLFF.